One sample yielded the 30 T cell receptor beta chains listed below, sequenced in a study of long-term antiretroviral therapy in people with HIV. It was version v3.0 of the immunoSEQ assay that was run at survey level. Method: immunoSEQ multiplex PCR; TCRdb's copy keeps in-frame clones and lacks some. Of about 36,000 clones listed, 80% are singletons. The sequenced sample was unsorted PBMCs, obtained 3.4 years after starting antiretroviral therapy. The receptor set was obtained from a man aged 25-45 years with HIV.

The rearrangement links TRBV7-2 to TRBJ2-2; either TRBD1 or TRBD2 may fit D (5 bases each). Trimming took off 5 bases at V and 6 bases at J, with 19 bases between the two ends. This CDR3 contains 16 residues. Germline CDR1 is SGHTA and CDR2 is FQGNSA. This CDR3 is CASSQEGRADAGELFF. The CDR3 DNA follows: TGTGCCAGCAGCCAAGAGGGCAGGGCCGACGCCGGGGAGCTGTTTTTT.

This clone was observed a few times. This chain uses TRBV6-5 with TRBJ1-5; a weak D match, TRBD1 (5 bases). The CDR3 spans 14 residues. Trimming removed 7 bases at V and 1 base at J, with 11 bases between. Germline CDR1 reads MNHEY; CDR2 reads SVGAGI. As DNA, the CDR3 is TGTGCCAGCACCCCCCCAGGGAGCAATCAGCCCCAGCATTTT. Residues: CASTPPGSNQPQHF.

The V gene is TRBV7-8, the J gene TRBJ1-1, with D unresolved. V was trimmed by 2 bases and J by 2 bases, leaving 6 bases between them. There are 13 residues in the CDR3. CDR1 is SGHVS, CDR2 FQNEAQ, per germline. CDR3 sequence: CASSLRGNTEAFF. CDR3 DNA: TGTGCCAGCAGCTTACGGGGTAACACTGAAGCTTTCTTT.

The V gene is TRBV7-2, the J gene TRBJ1-2; 9 nucleotides match TRBD1. Germline V lookup: CDR1 SGHTA, CDR2 FQGNSA. V trimming: 4 bases; J trimming: 6 bases; junction bases outside the gene matches: 3. The CDR3 has 13 residues. DNA for the CDR3: TGTGCCAGCAGCTGGGGGACAGGGAATGGCTACACCTTC. As protein: CASSWGTGNGYTF. Filled out from reference TRBV7-2 and TRBJ1-2, the complete variable domain reads GAGVSQSPSNKVTEKGKDVELRCDPISGHTALYWYRQSLGQGLEFLIYFQGNSAPDKSGLPSDRFSAERTGGSVSTLTIQRTQQEDSAVYLCASSWGTGNGYTFGSGTRLTVV.

J is TRBJ2-7 and V is TRBV9; tentative D call: TRBD2 (5 bases). The CDR3 length is 14 residues. With 0 bases removed from V and 3 bases from J, the gap between germline ends came to 10 bases. The germline gives CDR1 SGDLS, CDR2 YYNGEE. CDR3 in DNA: TGTGCCAGCAGCGTAGGAGGGTCGGACTACGAGCAGTACTTC. Translated, it gives CASSVGGSDYEQYF.

The chain links TRBV4-3 to TRBJ1-3; D gene ambiguous. There are 13 residues in the CDR3. V was cut by 5 bases and J by 4 bases, with 9 bases left in between. Looked up from germline, CDR1 is LGHNA and CDR2 is YSLEER. The CDR3 nucleotides are TGCGCCAGCAGCGCGGATACAGGAAACACCATATATTTT. Its protein product is CASSADTGNTIYF.

This chain connects TRBV5-6 to TRBJ2-2; D gene unclear. CDR1 is SGHDT, CDR2 YYEEEE, per germline. V lost 0 bases to trimming and J lost 0 bases, with 9 bases between them. The CDR3 runs to 16 residues. CDR3 in DNA: TGTGCCAGCAGCTTGGTTGGGTTCGCGAACACCGGGGAGCTGTTTTTT. Residues: CASSLVGFANTGELFF. Full variable domain (remainder filled in from reference TRBV5-6 and TRBJ2-2): DAGVTQSPTHLIKTRGQQVTLRCSPKSGHDTVSWYQQALGQGPQFIFQYYEEEERQRGNFPDRFSGHQFPNYSSELNVNALLLGDSALYLCASSLVGFANTGELFFGEGSRLTVL.

As regards this clone: Because the CDR3's place on the DNA is in doubt, the DNA is left out and the CDR3 is given as listed by TCRdb. The genes are TRBV6-5 and TRBJ2-7. Germline CDR1 is MNHEY and CDR2 is SVGAGI. The CDR3 numbers 15 amino acids, ends counted. The chain's CDR3 is CASNLRRAGPYEQYF.

V and J are TRBV7-3 and TRBJ2-7, with 11 bases lining up with TRBD1. The CDR3 extends over 13 amino acids. Germline V gives CDR1 SGHTA, CDR2 FQGTGA. V lost 3 bases to trimming and J lost 6 bases; unmatched junction nucleotides: 1. The CDR3 sequence: CASSLGTGGEQYF. The CDR3, as DNA: TGTGCCAGCAGCTTGGGGACAGGGGGCGAGCAGTACTTC.

This clone has just one count. This rearrangement joins TRBV18 to TRBJ2-3, with D perhaps TRBD1 or TRBD2 (6 bases each). This CDR3 spans 14 amino acids. The V end lost 2 bases, the J end lost 2 bases, and 8 bases lay between the germline ends. The germline V gene has CDR1 KGHSH and CDR2 LQKENI. The CDR3 region is CASSPAGHTDTQYF. CDR3 in DNA: TGTGCCAGCTCACCAGCGGGACACACAGATACGCAGTATTTT.

V gene TRBV27 combines with J gene TRBJ1-2; D gene uncertain. The CDR3 runs 11 residues. Trimming shortened V by 7 bases and J by 7 bases, and 10 bases separated the two germline ends. Germline V gene sequence: CDR1 MNHEY, CDR2 SMNVEV (reference sequence). DNA of the CDR3: TGTGCCAGCAAGTGGGCAGGTGGCTACACCTTC. Its protein product is CASKWAGGYTF.

The chain joins TRBV5-4 to TRBJ2-2, with TRBD2 identical over 10 bases. The CDR3 is made up of 15 amino acids. Germline CDR1 is SGHNT and CDR2 is YYREEE (reference sequence). V trimming: 4 bases; J trimming: 7 bases; junction bases outside the gene matches: 7. CDR3 region: CASSPGLALGGELFF. The CDR3 DNA reads TGTGCCAGCAGCCCGGGACTAGCGTTAGGCGGGGAGCTGTTTTTT.

V usage is TRBV7-6 and J usage is TRBJ2-2; 7 nucleotides agree with TRBD1. The CDR3 is 15 residues long. The V segment lost 5 bases and the J segment 1 base; nucleotides outside the gene matches: 4. Germline V gives CDR1 SGHVS, CDR2 FNYEAQ. As DNA, the CDR3 is TGTGCCAGCAGCACACAGGGGCGGAACACCGGGGAGCTGTTTTTT. Encoded protein: CASSTQGRNTGELFF.

This clone was picked up one time. V usage is TRBV6-6 and J usage is TRBJ2-7, with D possibly TRBD2 on 8 matching bases. Germline V CDR1 and CDR2: MNHNY, SVGAGI (reference sequence). The V gene lost 5 bases and the J gene lost 6 bases, with 14 bases spanning the gap. The CDR3 is 13 amino acids. The DNA of the CDR3 is TGTGCCAGCAGTGGACTAGCAGGGGGCGAGCAGTACTTC. Its translation: CASSGLAGGEQYF.

The V and J genes are TRBV6-5 and TRBJ1-4; the D gene is possibly TRBD1 (5 bases). Germline CDR1 reads MNHEY; CDR2 reads SVGAGI. V shed 2 bases and J shed 3 bases, with 10 bases lying between them. The CDR3 totals 15 residues. The chain's CDR3 is CASSYGGSANEKLFF. The CDR3 DNA is TGTGCCAGCAGTTACGGGGGGTCGGCTAATGAAAAACTGTTTTTT.

J is TRBJ2-5 and V is TRBV29-1, with 7 bases lining up with TRBD1. The V gene end was trimmed by 6 bases and the J gene end by 2 bases; junction bases not matched to a gene: 6. From germline, CDR1 is SQVTM and CDR2 ANQGSEA. The CDR3 covers 13 residues. The CDR3 region has the DNA TGCAGCGTGGGGACAGTTTCTCAAGAGACCCAGTACTTC. Amino acid sequence: CSVGTVSQETQYF.

The gene calls are TRBV7-2 and TRBJ2-1, with TRBD2 identical over 14 bases. Germline trimming cut 5 bases from V and 10 bases from J; bases unmatched to any gene: 4. Per the germline V gene, CDR1 is SGHTA and CDR2 is FQGNSA. The CDR3 is 14 residues long. The chain's CDR3 is CASSGTSGRREQFF. The DNA of the CDR3 is TGTGCCAGCAGCGGGACTAGCGGGAGACGGGAGCAGTTCTTC.

V is TRBV10-2 and J is TRBJ2-1; possibly TRBD1 or TRBD2 for D (6 bases each). V lost 7 bases and J 7 bases, leaving 20 bases between the germline ends. The CDR3 contains 15 residues. Germline V gene data show CDR1 as WSHSY and CDR2 as SAAADI. Here the CDR3 DNA reads TGCGCCAGCAAAACTGAGGGGGGAGTCGGGAATGAGCAGTTCTTC. This translates into CASKTEGGVGNEQFF.

This chain joins TRBV18 and TRBJ1-5, with D tentatively TRBD1 (5 bases). Looked up from germline, CDR1 is KGHSH and CDR2 is LQKENI. Deletions cut 3 bases from V and 5 bases from J, with 8 bases between. The CDR3 extends over 13 amino acids. CDR3 protein: CASSPGGDQPQHF. The CDR3 nucleotides read TGTGCCAGCTCACCTGGGGGGGATCAGCCCCAGCATTTT.

This clone occurred once. The V gene is TRBV29-1, the J gene TRBJ2-3, with 8 bases that match TRBD2. With V trimmed by 3 bases and J by 5 bases, 10 bases remained unmatched. Germline V gene data show CDR1 as SQVTM and CDR2 as ANQGSEA. This CDR3 is 15 amino acids long. The CDR3 coding sequence is TGCAGCGTTGACGGGAGGGCCGTACTTAGAGATACGCAGTATTTT. Amino acid sequence: CSVDGRAVLRDTQYF.

The rearrangement joins TRBV7-9 to TRBJ1-6; no reliable D call. Germline lookup yields CDR1 SEHNR and CDR2 FQNEAQ (reference sequence). The CDR3 loop spans 12 amino acids. Trimming shortened V by 5 bases and J by 5 bases, and 4 bases separated the two germline ends. The chain's CDR3 is CASSPDNSPLHF. DNA of the CDR3: TGTGCCAGCAGCCCCGATAATTCACCCCTCCACTTT.

The chain uses TRBV10-3 and TRBJ2-7, with unresolved D. CDR3 length equals 13 residues. With 3 bases removed from V and 0 bases from J, the gap between germline ends came to 6 bases. CDR1 and CDR2 (germline): ENHRY, SYGVKD. Here the CDR3 DNA reads TGTGCCATCAGTGATGTCAACTCCTACGAGCAGTACTTC. Translation gives CAISDVNSYEQYF.

The chain joins TRBV12-5 to TRBJ2-1; D possibly matches TRBD1 or TRBD2 (5 bases each). The V and J ends lost 0 bases and 13 bases respectively, with 13 bases between them. The CDR3 totals 13 residues. Germline CDR1 LGHNT, CDR2 FRNRAP. CDR3 residues: CASGLVGAQDQFF. The CDR3 nucleotides read TGTGCTAGTGGTTTGGTCGGGGCTCAGGATCAGTTCTTC.

This clone appeared a few times. J is TRBJ2-2 and V is TRBV7-9, with D possibly being TRBD1 (5 bases). V was shortened by 5 bases and J by 4 bases, with 14 bases between the two germline ends. The length of the CDR3 is 15 residues. The V gene's germline CDR1 is SEHNR and CDR2 FQNEAQ (reference sequence). Written as DNA, the CDR3 is TGTGCCAGCAGCCAAGGGGCTTCTACCACCGGGGAGCTGTTTTTT. Its protein product is CASSQGASTTGELFF.

This clone has just one count. V is TRBV5-8 and J is TRBJ1-5; TRBD1 might be the D (5 bases). Trimming left V 1 base short and J 5 bases short, with 13 bases between. CDR3 length: 15 residues. The germline gives CDR1 SGHTS, CDR2 YDEGEE. CDR3 residues: CASSLKGLGDQPQHF. The CDR3 coding sequence is TGTGCCAGCAGCTTGAAGGGGCTTGGGGATCAGCCCCAGCATTTT.

J is TRBJ2-2 and V is TRBV5-4; no definite D call. CDR1 is SGHNT, CDR2 YYREEE, per germline (reference sequence). There are 14 residues in the CDR3. The V end was cut by 0 bases, the J end by 1 base, with 4 bases between. The CDR3 here is CASSLERNTGELFF. CDR3 in DNA: TGTGCCAGCAGCTTGGAAAGGAACACCGGGGAGCTGTTTTTT. The full variable domain, in which reference TRBV5-4 and TRBJ2-2 provide the parts outside the CDR3, is ETGVTQSPTHLIKTRGQQVTLRCSSQSGHNTVSWYQQALGQGPQFIFQYYREEENGRGNFPPRFSGLQFPNYSSELNVNALELDDSALYLCASSLERNTGELFFGEGSRLTVL.

This chain joins TRBV7-9 and TRBJ2-5; 10 nucleotides align to TRBD2. Germline-derived CDR1 and CDR2 are SEHNR and FQNEAQ (reference sequence). The junction had 9 bases not matched to a gene; V was cut back by 3 bases and J by 5 bases. This CDR3 region has 16 residues. The chain's CDR3 is CASSFGTSDIWETQYF. In nucleotides, the CDR3 is TGTGCCAGCAGCTTCGGGACTAGCGACATATGGGAGACCCAGTACTTC.

The V call is TRBV18, the J call TRBJ2-5; 7 bases map to TRBD1. The CDR3 loop spans 15 amino acids. The V gene's germline CDR1 is KGHSH and CDR2 LQKENI. The ends lost 0 bases at V and 5 bases at J; junction bases unmatched: 6. CDR3 sequence: CASSPPRGGSETQYF. The DNA for the CDR3 is TGTGCCAGCTCACCACCTCGAGGGGGCAGCGAGACCCAGTACTTC.

This rearrangement joins TRBV7-9 to TRBJ2-1, with TRBD2 identical over 9 bases. The CDR3 extends over 15 amino acids. Germline CDR1 is SEHNR and CDR2 is FQNEAQ (reference sequence). V lost 5 bases, J lost 9 bases, and 11 bases stayed unmatched. The DNA for the CDR3 is TGTGCCAGCAGCCCCCGGATAGCGGGAGACTCTGAGCAGTTCTTC. Its protein is CASSPRIAGDSEQFF. The full variable domain, with the rest looked up from reference TRBV7-9 and TRBJ2-1, is DTGVSQNPRHKITKRGQNVTFRCDPISEHNRLYWYRQTLGQGPEFLTYFQNEAQLEKSRLLSDRFSAERPKGSFSTLEIQRTEQGDSAMYLCASSPRIAGDSEQFFGPGTRLTVL.

The gene calls are TRBV7-9 and TRBJ1-1; D may be TRBD1 (5 bases). CDR1 is SEHNR, CDR2 FQNEAQ, per germline (reference sequence). Trimming shortened V by 4 bases and J by 1 base, and 13 bases separated the two germline ends. The CDR3 spans 15 residues. The CDR3 bases are TGTGCCAGCAGCTCCCGGGAGGGGTGGAACACTGAAGCTTTCTTT. Encoded protein: CASSSREGWNTEAFF. Full variable domain (missing parts from reference TRBV7-9 and TRBJ1-1): DTGVSQNPRHKITKRGQNVTFRCDPISEHNRLYWYRQTLGQGPEFLTYFQNEAQLEKSRLLSDRFSAERPKGSFSTLEIQRTEQGDSAMYLCASSSREGWNTEAFFGQGTRLTVV.